One sample yielded the 29 T cell receptor beta chains listed below, sequenced in a study of a mutant IDH1 vaccine in newly diagnosed glioma. The time point was: week 35, safety follow-up. Topical imiquimod accompanied each vaccine dose, which consisted of 300 ug of mutant IDH1 20-mer peptide. TCRdb's copy holds only in-frame clones and misses some; the assay was immunoSEQ multiplex PCR. Of under 40,000 clones listed, around three quarters were seen once; the top ten hold approximately 3%. No cognate antigen is known for these TCRs. The starting material was PBMCs, obtained from a glioma patient whose treatment included an IDH1 peptide vaccine. The receptors originated from a man in his forties with glioma. Some clones in this sample may be carry-over from other donors' samples.

The gene calls are TRBV10-1 and TRBJ2-7, with D unclear. Trimming removed 2 bases from V and 5 bases from J, with 16 bases in between. The CDR3 totals 15 residues. CDR1 and CDR2 (germline): WNHNN, SYGVQD (reference sequence). In DNA form, the CDR3 reads TGCGCCAGCAGTGAGCTACTTGTGAGCCGGGACGAGCAGTACTTC. Residues: CASSELLVSRDEQYF.

The chain recombines TRBV7-2 with TRBJ2-7, with D perhaps TRBD1 (5 bases). V lost 4 bases and J lost 4, with 17 bases in between. The CDR3 sequence is 15 residues long. Germline V lookup: CDR1 SGHTA, CDR2 FQGNSA. The CDR3 sequence is CASSSPMDTKYEQYF. The CDR3 DNA reads TGTGCCAGCAGCTCACCAATGGACACTAAATACGAGCAGTACTTC.

This chain links TRBV29-1 with TRBJ2-3; 11 nucleotides match TRBD1. The V and J ends lost 5 bases and 1 base, in that order; junction bases with no gene match: 17. The CDR3 length is 19 residues. Germline lookup yields CDR1 SQVTM and CDR2 ANQGSEA. The CDR3 DNA is TGCAGCGTTACCGGACAGGGGGCGAGCGGGGCCGGTGGCACAGATACGCAGTATTTT. Its protein is CSVTGQGASGAGGTDTQYF.

This chain uses TRBV5-4 with TRBJ1-6; TRBD1 aligns across 7 bases. V was pared by 4 bases and J by 8 bases, with 9 bases of the junction left unmatched. The CDR3 has 15 amino acids. Looked up from germline, CDR1 is SGHNT and CDR2 is YYREEE (reference sequence). As DNA, the CDR3 is TGTGCCAGCAGCCTGGAGGGACAGTTTGATTCACCCCTCCACTTT. It specifies CASSLEGQFDSPLHF.

The table lists this clone with a few counts. The chain employs TRBV7-8 and TRBJ1-2; TRBD1 is a possible D gene (6 bases). Germline V gene lookup returns CDR1 SGHVS and CDR2 FQNEAQ. The CDR3 has 16 residues. Between the trimmed V and J ends, which lost 1 base and 6 bases, there was a span of 18 bases. CDR3 residues: CASSLEGQGSRHGYTF. The DNA for the CDR3 is TGTGCCAGCAGCTTAGAGGGGCAGGGGTCGAGGCATGGCTACACCTTC.

This clone was seen only a few times. The chain uses TRBV6-5 and TRBJ1-1; perhaps TRBD1 as D (5 bases). The CDR3 has 14 residues. The V end was cut by 5 bases, the J end by 0 bases, with 10 bases between. Germline assignment: CDR1 MNHEY and CDR2 SVGAGI. The CDR3 DNA reads as TGTGCCAGCAGTGAGGGACTTCTGAACACTGAAGCTTTCTTT. Its translation is CASSEGLLNTEAFF.

The chain couples TRBV7-9 to TRBJ1-1, with 8 nucleotides matching TRBD1. Germline CDR1 SEHNR, CDR2 FQNEAQ (reference sequence). V dropped 5 bases and J dropped 3; count of bases not matched to a gene: 8. CDR3 size: 15 residues. The CDR3 coding sequence is TGTGCCAGCAGCGTACGACAGGGGATGGACACTGAAGCTTTCTTT. Its translation is CASSVRQGMDTEAFF.

This clone was seen once. The rearrangement joins TRBV7-6 to TRBJ1-5; 7 bases line up with TRBD1. CDR3 size: 14 residues. J lost 11 bases, V lost 5 bases, and 12 bases had no gene match. In germline, CDR1 is SGHVS, CDR2 FNYEAQ. This chain's CDR3 is CASSPDREELTQHF. CDR3 nucleotides: TGTGCCAGCAGCCCTGACAGGGAAGAACTAACCCAGCATTTT. The variable domain in full, completed from reference TRBV7-6 and TRBJ1-5, reads GAGVSQSPRYKVTKRGQDVALRCDPISGHVSLYWYRQALGQGPEFLTYFNYEAQQDKSGLPNDRFSAERPEGSISTLTIQRTEQRDSAMYRCASSPDREELTQHFGDGTRLSIL.

The J gene is TRBJ1-2, the V gene TRBV19; a possible D gene is TRBD1 (5 bases). This CDR3 is built from 12 residues. Germline CDR1 and CDR2: LNHDA and SQIVND (reference sequence). Deletions cut 10 bases from V and 3 bases from J, with 12 bases between. CDR3 coding DNA: TGTGCCACACTAGGGACGGACTATGGCTACACCTTC. Translating gives CATLGTDYGYTF.

V and J are TRBV14 and TRBJ1-2; no definite D call. CDR1 and CDR2 (germline): SGHDN, FVKESK. Deletions cut 4 bases from V and 2 bases from J, with 14 bases between. The CDR3 length is 15 residues. The CDR3 nucleotides are TGTGCCAGCAGCCGCGCCCGGACGGTGAACTATGGCTACACCTTC. This translates into CASSRARTVNYGYTF.

The chain is built from TRBV28 and TRBJ2-3; maybe TRBD2 (6 bases). The CDR3 spans 15 residues. CDR1 MDHEN and CDR2 SYDVKM come from the germline V gene. V lost 2 bases and J 3 bases, leaving 12 bases between the germline ends. CDR3 loop: CASSLRRGRTDTQYF. The DNA of the CDR3 is TGTGCCAGCAGTTTAAGGAGGGGCAGAACAGATACGCAGTATTTT.

The chain employs TRBV6-5 and TRBJ1-6, with D hard to call. CDR1 is MNHEY, CDR2 SVGAGI, per germline. The CDR3 runs to 14 residues. V was pared by 7 bases and J by 6 bases, with 13 bases between. CDR3 amino acids: CASKRAPPNSPLHF. CDR3 nucleotides: TGTGCCAGCAAGAGGGCGCCCCCTAATTCACCCCTCCACTTT.

The gene calls are TRBV2 and TRBJ1-2; tentatively, D is TRBD1 (6 bases). Per germline, CDR1 SNHLY and CDR2 FYNNEI. CDR3 length: 19 residues. Trimming left V 10 bases short and J 4 bases short, with 34 bases between. CDR3 DNA sequence: TGTGCCACCCGAGGGATTCCCGGGGGCGCGAGGCGCTGGAGCTATGGCTACACCTTC. It specifies CATRGIPGGARRWSYGYTF.

The chain links TRBV28 to TRBJ2-7; D remains ambiguous. Germline V gives CDR1 MDHEN, CDR2 SYDVKM. V lost 6 bases and J 2 bases, leaving 5 bases between the germline ends. The CDR3 is 11 amino acids. This chain's CDR3 is CASRDPYEQYF. Here the CDR3 DNA reads TGTGCCAGCAGGGATCCCTACGAGCAGTACTTC.

With regard to this clone: The sample has other DNA sequences that encode this CDR3 too. V usage is TRBV5-1 and J usage is TRBJ2-5; tentatively, D is TRBD1 (5 bases). CDR3 length: 14 residues. Germline CDR1 and CDR2: SGHRS and YFSETQ. The germline V and J ends were trimmed by 0 bases and 1 base, with 7 bases remaining between them. CDR3 nucleotide sequence: TGCGCCAGCAGCTTGGAAAGGGGCCAAGAGACCCAGTACTTC. Translation gives CASSLERGQETQYF.

The chain recombines TRBV14 with TRBJ2-2; 13 nucleotides align to TRBD2. Germline V gene sequence: CDR1 SGHDN, CDR2 FVKESK. The junction had 6 bases not matched to a gene; V was cut back by 0 bases and J by 5 bases. CDR3 length equals 18 residues. The CDR3, as DNA: TGTGCCAGCAGCCAAGAACAGCGGACTAGCGGGGGAACCGGGGAGCTGTTTTTT. Its translation is CASSQEQRTSGGTGELFF.

This clone was observed once. The CDR3 sequence is CASSLPGQATEKLFF. The CDR3 nucleotides are TGTGCCAGCAGCTTACCGGGACAGGCCACCGAAAAACTGTTTTTT. V and J are TRBV5-4 and TRBJ1-4, with 8 bases identical to TRBD1. Per the germline V gene, CDR1 is SGHNT and CDR2 is YYREEE (reference sequence). J gave up 8 bases and V 2 bases, and 8 bases lay outside the gene matches. The CDR3 totals 15 residues.

In this sample, this clone turned up a few times. This chain uses TRBV5-1 with TRBJ1-1; 9 bases are a match to TRBD1. Germline V CDR1 and CDR2: SGHRS, YFSETQ. The CDR3 sequence is 16 residues long. Trimming removed 6 bases from V and 2 bases from J; junction bases left unmatched: 11. In nucleotides, the CDR3 is TGCGCCAGCAACCTTCGACAGGGACAGGGCAACACTGAAGCTTTCTTT. Translated, it gives CASNLRQGQGNTEAFF.

This clone was counted only a few times. V usage is TRBV7-6 and J usage is TRBJ1-5; tentatively, D is TRBD1 (5 bases). The CDR3 consists of 11 residues. The V gene lost 4 bases and the J gene lost 10 bases, with 8 bases spanning the gap. Per germline, CDR1 SGHVS and CDR2 FNYEAQ. DNA for the CDR3: TGTGCCAGCAGCTCAAGGGGACCCCAGCATTTT. It yields the protein CASSSRGPQHF.

This chain links TRBV30 with TRBJ1-4; no clear D. Deletions cut 0 bases from V and 4 bases from J, with 0 bases between. In germline, CDR1 is GTSNPN, CDR2 SVGIG (reference sequence). The CDR3 runs 11 residues. The CDR3 protein is CAWSVNEKLFF. Here the CDR3 DNA reads TGTGCCTGGAGTGTTAATGAAAAACTGTTTTTT.

The chain is built from TRBV6-1 and TRBJ1-5, with 8 bases aligning to TRBD1. The CDR3 has 15 amino acids. Germline V gene data show CDR1 as MNHNS and CDR2 as SASEGT. The V segment lost 3 bases and the J segment 6 bases; nucleotides outside the gene matches: 7. This CDR3 is CASSDGVDRGQPQHF. In DNA, the CDR3 is TGTGCCAGCAGTGACGGTGTAGACAGGGGTCAGCCCCAGCATTTT.

The V and J genes are TRBV19 and TRBJ1-6; TRBD1 matches at 7 bases. With V trimmed by 6 bases and J by 2 bases, 7 bases remained unmatched. The CDR3 has 16 amino acids. Germline lookup yields CDR1 LNHDA and CDR2 SQIVND (reference sequence). For the CDR3, the DNA is TGTGCCAGTAGCCTCCGACAGGGAACCTATAATTCACCCCTCCACTTT. Amino acid sequence: CASSLRQGTYNSPLHF. The whole variable domain, remainder taken from reference TRBV19 and TRBJ1-6, is DGGITQSPKYLFRKEGQNVTLSCEQNLNHDAMYWYRQDPGQGLRLIYYSQIVNDFQKGDIAEGYSVSREKKESFPLTVTSAQKNPTAFYLCASSLRQGTYNSPLHFGNGTRLTVT.

The V gene is TRBV5-1, the J gene TRBJ2-5; 8 bases match TRBD1. CDR1 is SGHRS and CDR2 is YFSETQ in the germline V gene. The junction had 4 bases not matched to a gene; V was cut back by 1 base and J by 5 bases. The CDR3 extends over 14 amino acids. The CDR3 loop reads CASSLQGARETQYF. Here the CDR3 DNA reads TGCGCCAGCAGCTTGCAGGGGGCCCGGGAGACCCAGTACTTC.

The chain combines TRBV9 with TRBJ2-3; the D gene is possibly TRBD2 (5 bases). Germline-derived CDR1 and CDR2 are SGDLS and YYNGEE. This CDR3 spans 14 amino acids. The germline V and J ends were trimmed by 0 bases and 0 bases, with 5 bases remaining between them. The CDR3 DNA sequence: TGTGCCAGCAGCGTAGGGACTAGCACAGATACGCAGTATTTT. It encodes CASSVGTSTDTQYF.

The V call is TRBV14, the J call TRBJ1-4; 8 nucleotides agree with TRBD1. V lost 4 bases to trimming and J lost 8 bases; unmatched junction nucleotides: 3. The CDR3 consists of 13 residues. Germline lookup yields CDR1 SGHDN and CDR2 FVKESK. The CDR3 loop is CASSLWTGEKLFF. Written as DNA, the CDR3 is TGTGCCAGCAGCCTGTGGACAGGGGAAAAACTGTTTTTT.

The chain is built from TRBV6-1 and TRBJ2-7; 8 positions agree with TRBD1. Germline V CDR1 and CDR2: MNHNS, SASEGT. The CDR3 runs to 14 residues. The V gene end was trimmed by 6 bases and the J gene end by 2 bases; junction bases not matched to a gene: 6. Here the CDR3 reads CASSLDRVTYEQYF. The CDR3 nucleotides read TGTGCCAGCAGCCTGGACAGGGTGACCTACGAGCAGTACTTC.

The V gene is TRBV4-1, the J gene TRBJ2-5, with 10 positions matching TRBD2. Germline CDR1 and CDR2: MGHRA and YSYEKL. V dropped 3 bases and J dropped 5; count of bases not matched to a gene: 6. The CDR3 loop spans 15 amino acids. The CDR3 DNA reads TGCGCCAGCAGCCAGAGCGGGGGGGCCGGTGAGACCCAGTACTTC. Its translation: CASSQSGGAGETQYF.

This sequence joins TRBV5-6 and TRBJ1-2; 9 nucleotides line up with TRBD1. The germline V gene encodes CDR1 SGHDT and CDR2 YYEEEE. The J segment lost 0 bases and the V segment lost 3 bases, leaving 0 bases of the junction unmatched. CDR3 length: 14 amino acids. CDR3: CASSWDRANYGYTF. Written as DNA, the CDR3 is TGTGCCAGCAGCTGGGACAGGGCTAACTATGGCTACACCTTC. Combining the CDR3 with reference TRBV5-6 and TRBJ1-2 gives the whole variable domain DAGVTQSPTHLIKTRGQQVTLRCSPKSGHDTVSWYQQALGQGPQFIFQYYEEEERQRGNFPDRFSGHQFPNYSSELNVNALLLGDSALYLCASSWDRANYGYTFGSGTRLTVV.

This chain connects TRBV10-2 to TRBJ2-7, with D maybe TRBD2 (5 bases). The V and J ends lost 3 bases and 0 bases respectively, with 15 bases between them. CDR1 WSHSY and CDR2 SAAADI come from the germline V gene. This CDR3 comprises 16 residues. The DNA of the CDR3 is TGCGCCAGCAGTGACCCCGGACGGACTGGCTCCTACGAGCAGTACTTC. It specifies CASSDPGRTGSYEQYF.